This T cell receptor (beta chain) was sequenced in a study of neurological immune-mediated disorders. Regarding the study as a whole: Across subjects, no CDR3 amino acid sequence appeared in expanded clones of more than one subject, a finding that suggested private repertoires in all groups.

The CDR3 is 16 residues long. CDR1 is KGHDR and CDR2 is SFDVKD in the germline V gene. Trimming took 4 bases from V and 8 from J, leaving 20 bases between them. MiXCR was run by TCRdb on the 5' RACE reads, yielding one entry per CDR3 protein. The sample has more than 70,000 distinct CDR3 sequences, around a tenth seen once. This clonotype was found a few times. Its matching antigen is unknown. Sequencing was done on a sample of PBMCs. The gene calls are TRBV24-1 and TRBJ2-1; maybe TRBD2 (8 bases). The sequence came from a man aged 40-55 years in good health. The CDR3 DNA is TGTGCCACCAGTGAGGGAGGGGGCGGACTAGCCGATGAGCAGTTCTTC. This gives the protein CATSEGGGGLADEQFF.